Listed below are T cell receptor beta chains from one sample, sequenced in a study of beta chain features in type 1 diabetes. Sequencing used immunoSEQ multiplex PCR; TCRdb keeps in-frame clones, though not all of them. Among more than 150,000 clones listed, 7.5% to 10% were seen once. What was sequenced was central memory CD4+ T cells from blood. These receptors came from a woman aged 18-35 years in good health. Each CDR3 is given with its conserved first and last residue. D genes are given only for firm matches. Clone size appears in some rows only: once, few, many, or a class for an expanded clone.

v_gene: TRBV5-6; d_gene: -; j_gene: TRBJ1-2; abundance: few; CDR3aa: CASSLRGAHYGYTF; CDR3nt: TGTGCCAGCAGCCTCCGTGGGGCCCACTATGGCTACACCTTC
v_gene: TRBV18; d_gene: TRBD1; j_gene: TRBJ2-7; abundance: -; CDR3aa: CASSPGTAAYEQYF; CDR3nt: TGTGCCAGCTCACCAGGGACAGCCGCCTACGAGCAGTACTTC
v_gene: TRBV6-1; d_gene: TRBD1; j_gene: TRBJ2-7; abundance: -; CDR3aa: CASTKGQGSEQYF; CDR3nt: TGTGCCAGCACCAAGGGACAGGGGAGCGAGCAGTACTTC
v_gene: TRBV9; d_gene: TRBD1; j_gene: TRBJ2-7; abundance: -; CDR3aa: CASSVDRGEQYF; CDR3nt: TGTGCCAGCAGCGTAGACAGGGGCGAGCAGTACTTC
v_gene: TRBV4-1; d_gene: -; j_gene: TRBJ2-7; abundance: -; CDR3aa: CASSQDGRRGGEQYF; CDR3nt: TGCGCCAGCAGCCAAGATGGTCGACGGGGAGGTGAGCAGTACTTC
v_gene: TRBV30; d_gene: -; j_gene: TRBJ1-3; abundance: few; CDR3aa: CALDTISGNTIYF; CDR3nt: TGTGCCTTGGACACGATCTCTGGAAACACCATATATTTT
v_gene: TRBV30; d_gene: -; j_gene: TRBJ1-2; abundance: few; CDR3aa: CAWSTGGDHYGYTF; CDR3nt: TGTGCCTGGAGCACGGGAGGGGATCACTATGGCTACACCTTC
v_gene: TRBV2; d_gene: -; j_gene: TRBJ2-3; abundance: -; CDR3aa: CASRGLYVTDTQYF; CDR3nt: TGTGCCAGCAGGGGACTGTACGTAACAGATACGCAGTATTTT
v_gene: TRBV7-2; d_gene: -; j_gene: TRBJ1-4; abundance: few; CDR3aa: CASSLAGTARGTANEKLFF; CDR3nt: TGTGCCAGCAGCTTAGCGGGCACAGCAAGGGGTACGGCTAATGAAAAACTGTTTTTT
v_gene: TRBV7-2; d_gene: -; j_gene: TRBJ2-1; abundance: -; CDR3aa: CASSLSRGLDEQFF; CDR3nt: TGTGCCAGCAGCTTATCGCGGGGTCTCGATGAGCAGTTCTTC
v_gene: TRBV11-2; d_gene: TRBD2; j_gene: TRBJ2-1; abundance: -; CDR3aa: CASSPPGGWNEQFF; CDR3nt: TGTGCCAGCAGCCCACCCGGGGGGTGGAATGAGCAGTTCTTC
v_gene: TRBV15; d_gene: TRBD2; j_gene: TRBJ2-5; abundance: -; CDR3aa: CATSSGTSRETQYF; CDR3nt: TGTGCCACCAGCAGCGGGACTAGCCGAGAGACCCAGTACTTC
v_gene: TRBV25-1; d_gene: -; j_gene: TRBJ2-7; abundance: -; CDR3aa: CATQVLYEQYF; CDR3nt: TGTGCCACGCAGGTCCTGTACGAGCAGTACTTC